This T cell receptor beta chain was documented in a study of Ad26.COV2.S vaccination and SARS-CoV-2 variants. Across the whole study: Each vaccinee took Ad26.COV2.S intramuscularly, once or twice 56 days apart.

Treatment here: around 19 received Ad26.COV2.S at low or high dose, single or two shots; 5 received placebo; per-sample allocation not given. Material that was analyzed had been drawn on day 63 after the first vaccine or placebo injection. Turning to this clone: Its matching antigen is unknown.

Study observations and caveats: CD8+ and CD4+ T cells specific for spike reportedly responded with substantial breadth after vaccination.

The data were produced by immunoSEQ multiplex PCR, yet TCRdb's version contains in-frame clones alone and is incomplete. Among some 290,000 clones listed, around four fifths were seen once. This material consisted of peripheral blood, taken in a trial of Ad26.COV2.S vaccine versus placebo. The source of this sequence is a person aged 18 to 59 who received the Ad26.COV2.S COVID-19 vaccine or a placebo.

The CDR3 sequence: CASSEFSWGQPQHF. CDR3 bases: TGTGCCAGCAGTGAATTTAGCTGGGGTCAGCCCCAGCATTTT. The chain links TRBV6-1 to TRBJ1-5; D is uncertain. Trimming took off 2 bases at V and 6 bases at J, with 11 bases between the two ends. From germline, CDR1 is MNHNS and CDR2 SASEGT. The CDR3 runs to 14 residues.